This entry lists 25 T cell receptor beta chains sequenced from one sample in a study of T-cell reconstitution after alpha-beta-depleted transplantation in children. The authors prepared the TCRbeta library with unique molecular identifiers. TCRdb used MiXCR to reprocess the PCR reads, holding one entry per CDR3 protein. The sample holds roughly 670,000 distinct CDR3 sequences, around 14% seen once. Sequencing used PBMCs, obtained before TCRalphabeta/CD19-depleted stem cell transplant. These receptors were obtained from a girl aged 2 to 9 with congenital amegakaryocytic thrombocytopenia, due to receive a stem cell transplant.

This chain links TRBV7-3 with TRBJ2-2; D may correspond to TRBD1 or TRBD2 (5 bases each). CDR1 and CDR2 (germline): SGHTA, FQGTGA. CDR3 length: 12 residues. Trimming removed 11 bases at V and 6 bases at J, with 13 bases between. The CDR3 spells CASGPGPGELFF. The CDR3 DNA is TGTGCCTCCGGGCCGGGGCCCGGGGAGCTGTTTTTT.

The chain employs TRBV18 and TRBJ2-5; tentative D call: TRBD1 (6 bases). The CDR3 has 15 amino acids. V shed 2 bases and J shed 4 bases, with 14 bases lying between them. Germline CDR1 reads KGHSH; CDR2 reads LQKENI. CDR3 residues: CASSPANRVGETQYF. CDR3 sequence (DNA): TGTGCCAGCTCACCAGCAAACAGGGTTGGAGAGACCCAGTACTTC.

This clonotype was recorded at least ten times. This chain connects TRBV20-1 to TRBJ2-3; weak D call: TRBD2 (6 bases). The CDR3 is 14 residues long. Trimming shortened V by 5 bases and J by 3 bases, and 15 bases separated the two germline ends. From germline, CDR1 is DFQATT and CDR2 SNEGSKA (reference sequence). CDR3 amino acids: CSARGGERTDTQYF. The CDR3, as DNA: TGCAGTGCTCGGGGCGGGGAGCGAACAGATACGCAGTATTTT.

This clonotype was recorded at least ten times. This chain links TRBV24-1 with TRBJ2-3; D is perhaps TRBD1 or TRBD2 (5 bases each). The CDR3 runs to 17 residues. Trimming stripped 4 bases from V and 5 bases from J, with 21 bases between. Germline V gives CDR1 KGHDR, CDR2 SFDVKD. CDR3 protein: CATSDPSGQSGRDTQYF. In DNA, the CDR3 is TGTGCCACCAGTGACCCCTCTGGGCAGTCGGGGCGAGATACGCAGTATTTT.

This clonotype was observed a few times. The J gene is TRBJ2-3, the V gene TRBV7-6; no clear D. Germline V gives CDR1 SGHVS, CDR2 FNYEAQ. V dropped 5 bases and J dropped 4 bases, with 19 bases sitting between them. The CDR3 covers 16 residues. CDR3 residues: CASSPARLGLPDTQYF. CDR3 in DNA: TGTGCCAGCAGCCCGGCGCGGCTAGGGTTGCCAGATACGCAGTATTTT.

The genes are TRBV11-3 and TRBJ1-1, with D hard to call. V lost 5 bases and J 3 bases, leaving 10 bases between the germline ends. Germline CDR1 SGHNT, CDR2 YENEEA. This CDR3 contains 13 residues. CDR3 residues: CASSAYGDTEAFF. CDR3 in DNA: TGTGCCAGCAGCGCCTACGGGGACACTGAAGCTTTCTTT.

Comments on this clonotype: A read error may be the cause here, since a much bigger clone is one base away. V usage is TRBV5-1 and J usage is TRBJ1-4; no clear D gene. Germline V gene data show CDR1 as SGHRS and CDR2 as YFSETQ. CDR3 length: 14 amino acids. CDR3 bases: TGCGCCAGCAGCTTGAGCCAACCAGTTGAAAAACTGCTTTTT. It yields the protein CASSLSQPVEKLLF.

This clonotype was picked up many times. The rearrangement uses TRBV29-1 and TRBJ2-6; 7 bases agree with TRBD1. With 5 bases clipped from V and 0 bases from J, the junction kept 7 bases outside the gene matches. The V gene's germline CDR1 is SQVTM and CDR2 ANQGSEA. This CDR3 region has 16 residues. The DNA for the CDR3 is TGCAGCGTTCATCAGACAGGGTTCTCTGGGGCCAACGTCCTGACTTTC. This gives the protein CSVHQTGFSGANVLTF. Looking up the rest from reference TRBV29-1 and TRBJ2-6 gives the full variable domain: SAVISQKPSRDICQRGTSLTIQCQVDSQVTMMFWYRQQPGQSLTLIATANQGSEATYESGFVIDKFPISRPNLTFSTLTVSNMSPEDSSIYLCSVHQTGFSGANVLTFGAGSRLTVL.

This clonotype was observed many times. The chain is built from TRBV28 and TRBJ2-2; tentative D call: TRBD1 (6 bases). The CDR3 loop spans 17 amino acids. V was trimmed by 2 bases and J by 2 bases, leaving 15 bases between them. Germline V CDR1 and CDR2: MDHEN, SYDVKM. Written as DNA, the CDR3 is TGTGCCAGCAGTTTAGTACGCCAGGGGATCAACACCGGGGAGCTGTTTTTT. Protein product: CASSLVRQGINTGELFF.

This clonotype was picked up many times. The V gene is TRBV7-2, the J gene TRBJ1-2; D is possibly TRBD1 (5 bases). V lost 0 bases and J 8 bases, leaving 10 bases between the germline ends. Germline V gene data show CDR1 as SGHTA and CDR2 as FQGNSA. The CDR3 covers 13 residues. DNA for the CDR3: TGTGCCAGCAGCTTAGCGGCGAACAGGGGCTACACCTTC. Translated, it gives CASSLAANRGYTF.

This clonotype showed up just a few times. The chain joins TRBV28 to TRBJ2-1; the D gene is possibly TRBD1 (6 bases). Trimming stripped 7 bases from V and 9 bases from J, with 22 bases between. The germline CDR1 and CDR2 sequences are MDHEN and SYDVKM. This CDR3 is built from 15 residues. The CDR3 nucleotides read TGTGCCAGCACTCCCATCAGGGGAGCAGGCCCTGAGCAGTTCTTC. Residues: CASTPIRGAGPEQFF.

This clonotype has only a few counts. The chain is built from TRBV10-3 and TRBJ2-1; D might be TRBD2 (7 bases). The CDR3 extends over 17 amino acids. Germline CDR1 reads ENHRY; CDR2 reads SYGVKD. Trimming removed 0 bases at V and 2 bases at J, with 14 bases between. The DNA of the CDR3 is TGTGCCATCAGTGAGTCATCGGGGGGCGCGCCCTACAATGAGCAGTTCTTC. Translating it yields CAISESSGGAPYNEQFF.

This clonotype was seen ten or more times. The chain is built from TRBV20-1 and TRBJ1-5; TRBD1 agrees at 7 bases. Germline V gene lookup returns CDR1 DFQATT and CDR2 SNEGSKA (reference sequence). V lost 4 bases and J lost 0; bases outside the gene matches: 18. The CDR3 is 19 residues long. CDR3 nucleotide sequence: TGCAGTGCTAAAGACCCATTGACAGGGTCGCTGTATAGCAATCAGCCCCAGCATTTT. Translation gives CSAKDPLTGSLYSNQPQHF.

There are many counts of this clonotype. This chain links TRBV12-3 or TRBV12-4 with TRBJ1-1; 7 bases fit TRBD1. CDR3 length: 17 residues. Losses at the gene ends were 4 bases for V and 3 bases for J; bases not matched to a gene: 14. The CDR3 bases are TGTGCCAGCAGTTGGTTTGGGACAGAAGGAGTGGACACTGAAGCTTTCTTT. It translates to CASSWFGTEGVDTEAFF.

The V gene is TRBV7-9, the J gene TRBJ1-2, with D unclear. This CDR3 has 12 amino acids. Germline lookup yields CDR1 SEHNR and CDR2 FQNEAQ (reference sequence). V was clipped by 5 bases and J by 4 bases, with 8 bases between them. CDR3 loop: CASSGNPYGYTF. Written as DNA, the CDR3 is TGTGCCAGCAGCGGAAACCCCTATGGCTACACCTTC.

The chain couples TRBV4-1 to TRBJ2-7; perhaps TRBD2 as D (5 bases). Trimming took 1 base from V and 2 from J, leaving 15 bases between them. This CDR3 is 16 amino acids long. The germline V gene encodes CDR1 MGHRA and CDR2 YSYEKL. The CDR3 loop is CASSQGLGGLAYEQYF. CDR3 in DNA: TGCGCCAGCAGCCAAGGCTTGGGCGGGTTGGCCTACGAGCAGTACTTC.

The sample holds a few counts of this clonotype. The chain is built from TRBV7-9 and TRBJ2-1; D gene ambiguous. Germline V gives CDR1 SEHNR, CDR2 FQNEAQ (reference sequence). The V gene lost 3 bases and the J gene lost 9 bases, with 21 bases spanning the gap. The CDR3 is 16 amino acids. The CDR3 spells CASSFSPDLVGGEQFF. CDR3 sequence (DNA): TGTGCCAGCAGCTTCAGTCCGGACCTCGTGGGTGGTGAGCAGTTCTTC.

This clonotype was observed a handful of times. CDR3 coding DNA: TGCGCCAGCAGCACACGACATGGGGCCTCACTTGAGTATGAGCAGTTCTTC. The encoded protein is CASSTRHGASLEYEQFF. The chain couples TRBV5-1 to TRBJ2-1; weak D call: TRBD1 (5 bases). V lost 4 bases to trimming and J lost 8 bases, with 25 bases between them. The CDR3 runs 17 residues. CDR1 and CDR2 (germline): SGHRS, YFSETQ.

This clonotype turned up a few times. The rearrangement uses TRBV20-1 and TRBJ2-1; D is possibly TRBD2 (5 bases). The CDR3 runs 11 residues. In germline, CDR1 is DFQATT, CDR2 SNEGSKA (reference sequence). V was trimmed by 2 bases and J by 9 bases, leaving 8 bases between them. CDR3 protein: CSARLAAEQFF. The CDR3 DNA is TGCAGTGCTAGACTAGCTGCTGAGCAGTTCTTC.

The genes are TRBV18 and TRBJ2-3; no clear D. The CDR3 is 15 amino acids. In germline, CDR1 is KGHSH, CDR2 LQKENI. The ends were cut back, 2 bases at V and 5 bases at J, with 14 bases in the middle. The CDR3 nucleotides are TGTGCCAGCTCACCATCCCGGGCGGCCAGAGATACGCAGTATTTT. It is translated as CASSPSRAARDTQYF.

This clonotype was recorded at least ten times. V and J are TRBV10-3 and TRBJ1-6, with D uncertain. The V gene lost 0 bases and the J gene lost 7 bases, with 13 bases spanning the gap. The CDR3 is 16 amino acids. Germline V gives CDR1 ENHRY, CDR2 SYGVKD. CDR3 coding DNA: TGTGCCATCAGTGAGTCTTGGGCAGGATCAAATTCACCCCTCCACTTT. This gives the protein CAISESWAGSNSPLHF.

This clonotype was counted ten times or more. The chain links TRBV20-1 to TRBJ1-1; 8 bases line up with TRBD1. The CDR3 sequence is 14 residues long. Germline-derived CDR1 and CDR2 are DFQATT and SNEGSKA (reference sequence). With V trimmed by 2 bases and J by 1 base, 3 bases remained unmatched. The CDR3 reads CSARTGTGNTEAFF. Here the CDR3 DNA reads TGCAGTGCTAGAACCGGGACAGGGAACACTGAAGCTTTCTTT.

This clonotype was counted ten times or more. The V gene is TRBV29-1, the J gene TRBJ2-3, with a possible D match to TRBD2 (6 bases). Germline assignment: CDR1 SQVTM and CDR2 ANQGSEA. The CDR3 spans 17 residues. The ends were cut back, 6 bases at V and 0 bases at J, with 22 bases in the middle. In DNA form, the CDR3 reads TGCAGCGTAGCCTCTACTGGGAGGACGACTAGCACAGATACGCAGTATTTT. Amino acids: CSVASTGRTTSTDTQYF.

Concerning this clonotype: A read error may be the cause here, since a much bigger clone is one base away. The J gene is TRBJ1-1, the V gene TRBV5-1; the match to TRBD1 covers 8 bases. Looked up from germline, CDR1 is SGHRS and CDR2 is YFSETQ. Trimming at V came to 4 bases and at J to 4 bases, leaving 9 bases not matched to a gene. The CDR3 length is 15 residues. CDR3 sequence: CASSLDRGMGTEAFF. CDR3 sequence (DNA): TGCGCCAGCAGCCTCGACAGGGGCATGGGCACTGAAGCTTTCTTT.

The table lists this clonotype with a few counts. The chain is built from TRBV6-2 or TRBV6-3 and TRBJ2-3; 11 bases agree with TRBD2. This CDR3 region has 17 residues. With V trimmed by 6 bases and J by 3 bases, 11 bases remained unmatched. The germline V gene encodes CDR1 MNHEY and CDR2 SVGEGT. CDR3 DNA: TGTGCCAGCAGCTATCTCCCGACTAGCGGGATTACAGATACGCAGTATTTT. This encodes CASSYLPTSGITDTQYF.